This T cell receptor beta chain was retrieved from a study of PD-L1 blockade in urothelial cancer. Study-wide background: Patients commenced intravenous atezolizumab, 1,200 mg every 3 weeks, around 2014.

Whole-study findings and limits: Improved survival was predicted by pretreatment blood TCR clonality below the median.

Synthetic TCR analog templates were added to each PCR reaction. Sequencing was performed with immunoSEQ multiplex PCR; in TCRdb, only in-frame clones are kept and a portion is missing. This table holds some 120,000 clones, about 83% found once. The sample's time point: peripheral blood 6 weeks after treatment start. Patients yielded 1 to 8 samples each, pretreatment and on-treatment. This CDR3 has 15 residues. CDR1 and CDR2 (germline): MNHNS, SASEGT. V lost 5 bases, J lost 4 bases, and 5 bases stayed unmatched. A word on this clone: Its specificity is not known.

This receptor was obtained from a man in his fifties or sixties with urothelial cancer. This material consisted of PBMCs, taken around atezolizumab (anti-PD-L1) treatment. V is TRBV6-1 and J is TRBJ2-3, with 11 bases identical to TRBD2. The CDR3 region is CASSLAGGGADTQYF. The CDR3 DNA reads as TGTGCCAGCAGTCTAGCGGGAGGAGGGGCAGATACGCAGTATTTT.